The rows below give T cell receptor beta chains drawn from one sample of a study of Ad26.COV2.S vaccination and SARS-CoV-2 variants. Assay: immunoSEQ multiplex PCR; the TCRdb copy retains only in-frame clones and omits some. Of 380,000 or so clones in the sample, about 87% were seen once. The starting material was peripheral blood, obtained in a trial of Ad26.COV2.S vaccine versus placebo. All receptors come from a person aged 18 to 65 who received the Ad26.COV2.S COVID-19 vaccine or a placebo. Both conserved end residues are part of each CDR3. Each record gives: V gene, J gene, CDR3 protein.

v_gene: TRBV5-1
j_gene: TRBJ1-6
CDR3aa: CASSRYLGTGENSPLHF

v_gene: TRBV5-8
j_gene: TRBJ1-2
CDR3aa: CASSVIAQIVSYTF

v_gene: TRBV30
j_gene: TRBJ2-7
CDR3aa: CAWENTGTLYEQYF

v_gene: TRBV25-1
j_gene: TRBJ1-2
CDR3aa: CASSQTGLNYGYTF

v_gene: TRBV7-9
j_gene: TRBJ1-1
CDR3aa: CATTYAGRGTNTEAFF

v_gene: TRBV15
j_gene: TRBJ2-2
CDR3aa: CATSRDLKSTGELFF

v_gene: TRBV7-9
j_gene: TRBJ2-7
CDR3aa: CASSLAQGRRNEQYF

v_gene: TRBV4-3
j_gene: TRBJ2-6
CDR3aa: CASSQGLRGTGANVLTF

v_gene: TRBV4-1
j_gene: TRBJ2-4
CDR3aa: CASSQDTDLVVKNIQYF

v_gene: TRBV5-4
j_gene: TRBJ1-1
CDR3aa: CASSLTGGYTEAFF

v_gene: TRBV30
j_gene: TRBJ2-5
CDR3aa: CAWSVSAETQYF

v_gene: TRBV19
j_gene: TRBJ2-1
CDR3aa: CASSIDDGVLARNEQFF

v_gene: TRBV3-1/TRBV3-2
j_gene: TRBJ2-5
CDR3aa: CASSQDRSAQYF

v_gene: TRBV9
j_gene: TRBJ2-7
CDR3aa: CASSGTAFYEQYF

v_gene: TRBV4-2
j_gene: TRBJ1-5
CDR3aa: CASSQERASNQPQHF

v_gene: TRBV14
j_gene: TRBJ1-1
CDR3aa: CASSQETGGILNTEAFF

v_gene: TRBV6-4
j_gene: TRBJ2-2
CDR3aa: CASSDGGQGAGELFF

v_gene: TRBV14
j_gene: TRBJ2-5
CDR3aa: CASSPGTSGRAQYF

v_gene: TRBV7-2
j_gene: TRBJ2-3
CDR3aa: CASGGGLTGNTDTQYF

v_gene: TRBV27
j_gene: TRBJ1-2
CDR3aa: CASSLQGVNYGYTF

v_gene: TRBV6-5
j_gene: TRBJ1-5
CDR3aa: CASSYSRSPPGQPQHF

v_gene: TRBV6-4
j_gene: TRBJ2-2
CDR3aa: CASSDNHRWTGELFF

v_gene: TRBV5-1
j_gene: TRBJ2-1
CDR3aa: CASSLRGLAGGNEQFF

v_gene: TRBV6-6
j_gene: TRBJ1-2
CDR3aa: CASNKASTGYTF

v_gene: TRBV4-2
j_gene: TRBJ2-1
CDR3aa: CASGRISFVAYNEQFF

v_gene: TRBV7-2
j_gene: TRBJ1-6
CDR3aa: CASSLLSSSPLHF

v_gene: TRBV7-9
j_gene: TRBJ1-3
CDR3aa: CASTPRTVGNTIYF

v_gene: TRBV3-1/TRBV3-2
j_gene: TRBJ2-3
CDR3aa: CASSQEMAHRTDTQYF

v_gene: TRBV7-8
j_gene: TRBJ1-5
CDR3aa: CASSPQTYSNQPQHF

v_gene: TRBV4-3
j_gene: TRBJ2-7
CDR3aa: CASSQDKTAYYEQYF

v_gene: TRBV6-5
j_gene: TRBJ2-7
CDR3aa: CASSYSTGFKAYEQYF

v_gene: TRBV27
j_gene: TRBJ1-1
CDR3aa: CASSFSGANTEAFF

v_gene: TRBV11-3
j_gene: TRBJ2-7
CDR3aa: CASSLDVSRATEQYF

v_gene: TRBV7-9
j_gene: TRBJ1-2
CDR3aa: CASSPGQGIDGYTF

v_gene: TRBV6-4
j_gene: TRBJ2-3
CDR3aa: CASSGGSTDTQYF

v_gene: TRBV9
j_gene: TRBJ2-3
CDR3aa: CASSVGGAGTDTQYF

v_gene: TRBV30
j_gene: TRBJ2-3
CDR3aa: CAWRAGGSTDTQYF

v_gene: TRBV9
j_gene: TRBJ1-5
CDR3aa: CASSVAPVVGQPQHF

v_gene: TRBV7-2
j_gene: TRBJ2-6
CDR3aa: CASSLVMGAGANVLTF

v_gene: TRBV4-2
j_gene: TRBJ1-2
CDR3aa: CASSQSKGGYGYTF

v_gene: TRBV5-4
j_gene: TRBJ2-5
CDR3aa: CASSPRTGQETQYF

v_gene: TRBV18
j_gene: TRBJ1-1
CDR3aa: CASARGRATEAFF

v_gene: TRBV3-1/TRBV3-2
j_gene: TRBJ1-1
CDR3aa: CASSAISMNTEAFF

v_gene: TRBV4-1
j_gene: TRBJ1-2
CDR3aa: CASSAGGENYGYTF

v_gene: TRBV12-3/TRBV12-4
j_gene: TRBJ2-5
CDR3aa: CASSFMGGETQYF

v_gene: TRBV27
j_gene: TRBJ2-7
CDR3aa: CASSREGYGEQYF

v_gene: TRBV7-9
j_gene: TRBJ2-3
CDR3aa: CASSHWTRETDTQYF

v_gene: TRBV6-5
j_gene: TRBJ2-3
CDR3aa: CASSYSSATTDTQYF

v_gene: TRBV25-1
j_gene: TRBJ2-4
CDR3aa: CASSETTGRAGNIQYF

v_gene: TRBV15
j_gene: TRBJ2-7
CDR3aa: CATSRDGVHEQYF

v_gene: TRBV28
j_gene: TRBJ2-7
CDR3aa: CASSLKTGEQYF

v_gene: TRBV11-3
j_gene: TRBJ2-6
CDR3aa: CASSSRIPDRAGANVLTF

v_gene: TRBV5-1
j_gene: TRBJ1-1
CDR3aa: CASSLERVGMTFF

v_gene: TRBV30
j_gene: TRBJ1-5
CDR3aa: CAWTRGSPDQPQHF

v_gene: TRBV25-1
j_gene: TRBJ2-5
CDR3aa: CASSEGVLHQETQYF